This T cell receptor beta chain was sequenced in a study of blood T cell repertoires in COVID-19. The repertoire was sequenced with immunoSEQ multiplex PCR; TCRdb's copy has only in-frame clones and lacks some. The sample holds 25,000 to 30,000 clones, 80% to 90% seen once. Germline loops: CDR1 MDHEN, CDR2 SYDVKM. V lost 2 bases and J lost 5, with 10 bases in between. The CDR3 is made up of 14 amino acids. The sequencing sample was made of peripheral blood. The chain employs TRBV28 and TRBJ2-1; a possible D gene is TRBD2 (5 bases). The receptor was derived from a human donor in a cohort sampled during active COVID-19. CDR3: CASSLTRGDNEQFF. CDR3 nucleotides: TGTGCCAGCAGTTTAACTAGAGGCGACAATGAGCAGTTCTTC.